This TCR beta chain was recorded in a study of identifying expanded T cells in peripheral blood. This clone was observed a few times. The V gene lost 1 base and the J gene lost 8 bases, with 8 bases spanning the gap. Germline CDR1 LGHNA, CDR2 YSLEER. The CDR3 sequence is 12 residues long. The protocol was immunoSEQ multiplex PCR, while the TCRdb copy is restricted to in-frame clones and leaves out a portion. The table includes approximately 83,000 clones, about 85% detected once. The sample was blood. The origin of this receptor is a person aged 18 to 69 in good health. The chain uses TRBV4-3 and TRBJ1-2, with D possibly matching TRBD1 (5 bases). The DNA of the CDR3 is TGCGCCAGCAGCCAAGGACAGTACGGCTACACCTTC. Protein product: CASSQGQYGYTF.